This record concerns one T cell receptor (beta chain) sequence. Its antigen remains undetermined. No much larger clonotype is one base removed from it; base qualities were not supplied. Measured from the cysteine to the phenylalanine, the CDR3 is 15 residues long. Only the CDR3 DNA stays, 45 bases, in frame from base 1. V is cut back by 6 bases and J by 1 base, with 5 bases in the junction unmatched. Reading the germline V gene gives CDR1 SNHLY and CDR2 FYNNEI. The data were taken from a study of T cell changes during pregnancy in multiple sclerosis (dated by TCRdb to about 2019). At the level of the whole study: In women with multiple sclerosis, the researchers looked at how the T cell repertoire shifted as pregnancy progressed.

Library preparation used the immunoSEQ multiplex PCR assay. Held by TCRdb, this immuneACCESS table contains in-frame sequences only and omits some clones. Under half of the omission traces to an unresolved V gene where checked; the cause of the rest is unknown. The sample has around 30,000 clones on record, 85% to 95% of them singletons. Roughly 0.74% of the sample goes to the ten largest clones. Specimen: CD4+ T cells from peripheral blood mononuclear cells, collected in the first trimester of pregnancy. This receptor was identified in a female donor with multiple sclerosis, enrolled in a pregnancy study. This chain joins TRBV2 to TRBJ2-7; a stretch of 11 junction bases matches TRBD2. The CDR3 loop reads CASRAGLAVSYEQYF. The DNA is as follows: TGTGCCAGCAGGGCGGGACTAGCGGTTTCCTACGAGCAGTACTTC. Extended through the reference TRBV2 and TRBJ2-7 proteins, this CDR3 yields the full variable domain: EPEVTQTPSHQVTQMGQEVILRCVPISNHLYFYWYRQILGQKVEFLVSFYNNEISEKSEIFDDQFSVERPDGSNFTLKIRSTKLEDSAMYFCASRAGLAVSYEQYFGPGTRLTVT.